Listed below are T cell receptor beta chains from one sample, sequenced in a study of identifying expanded T cells in peripheral blood. Clones were read by immunoSEQ multiplex PCR, and TCRdb kept only the in-frame ones, dropping some. The table includes approximately 97,000 clones, approximately 89% detected once. Sequenced sample: blood. Receptors originate from a person aged 18 to 70 in good health. Each CDR3 is given with its conserved first and last residue. The order of the fields is clone size, D gene, J gene, V gene, CDR3 protein, CDR3 DNA. A D gene is named only where the DNA matches it firmly. Expanded clones are given a class, and other clones once, few, many or no size at all.

>.|.|TRBJ2-2|TRBV28
CASRLTATGELFF
TGTGCCAGCAGACTGACAGCCACCGGGGAGCTGTTTTTT
>.|TRBD2|TRBJ2-7|TRBV28
CASSFPLDRRSTSGRYEQYF
TGTGCCAGCAGTTTTCCCCTAGACAGGAGATCAACTAGCGGGAGGTACGAGCAGTACTTC
>once|.|TRBJ1-4|TRBV19
CASSLSGVAEKLFF
TGTGCCAGTAGTCTCTCGGGGGTCGCTGAAAAACTGTTTTTT
>.|.|TRBJ1-2|TRBV29-1
CSGVGTGSNYGYTF
TGCAGCGGAGTCGGCACAGGGTCTAACTATGGCTACACCTTC
>.|.|TRBJ1-5|TRBV19
CASKPTGNNQPQHF
TGTGCCAGCAAGCCGACAGGAAACAATCAGCCCCAGCATTTT
>.|.|TRBJ2-7|TRBV6-5
CASSYSGRVGSEQYF
TGTGCCAGCAGTTACTCTGGCAGGGTGGGTTCCGAGCAGTACTTC
>.|.|TRBJ2-7|TRBV7-2
CASSRPGRGGYEQYF
TGTGCCAGCAGCCGCCCGGGCAGGGGCGGGTACGAGCAGTACTTC
>.|.|TRBJ2-1|TRBV19
CASSRGSSYNEQFF
TGTGCCAGTAGTCGGGGTAGCTCCTACAATGAGCAGTTCTTC
>.|.|TRBJ2-3|TRBV19
CASRPEGTDTQYF
TGTGCCAGTAGACCGGAGGGGACAGATACGCAGTATTTT
>few|.|TRBJ2-3|TRBV7-3
CASSNQNPTDTQYF
TGTGCCAGCAGCAATCAAAACCCGACAGATACGCAGTATTTT
>.|.|TRBJ1-3|TRBV5-1
CASSLEMAASSGNTIYF
TGCGCCAGCAGCTTGGAAATGGCGGCGAGCTCTGGAAACACCATATATTTT
>.|TRBD1|TRBJ1-5|TRBV7-2
CASSPPGGGFQPQHF
TGTGCCAGCAGCCCCCCGGGAGGGGGCTTCCAGCCCCAGCATTTT
>.|.|TRBJ2-1|TRBV23-1
CASSLGIDRNPASSYNEQFF
TGCGCCAGCAGTTTGGGCATAGACAGGAACCCCGCTAGCTCCTACAATGAGCAGTTCTTC
>.|TRBD2|TRBJ2-5|TRBV7-6
CASSPGLADQETQYF
TGTGCCAGCAGCCCGGGACTAGCGGACCAAGAGACCCAGTACTTC
>.|.|TRBJ1-2|TRBV7-3
CASSSAGGVGNGYTF
TGTGCCAGCAGCTCCGCGGGTGGGGTGGGAAATGGCTACACCTTC
>.|.|TRBJ2-3|TRBV7-7
CASSLAGGRDTQYF
TGTGCCAGCAGCTTAGCTGGCGGGCGAGATACGCAGTATTTT
>.|.|TRBJ2-2|TRBV6-5
CASSYRQSMTGELFF
TGTGCCAGCAGTTACAGGCAGAGTATGACCGGGGAGCTGTTTTTT
>.|TRBD1|TRBJ1-5|TRBV6-1
CASSEALRLGTGLGNQPQHF
TGTGCCAGCAGTGAAGCGCTTCGTCTAGGGACAGGATTGGGCAATCAGCCCCAGCATTTT
>.|TRBD1|TRBJ1-5|TRBV19
CASAGTAEGQPQHF
TGTGCCAGCGCCGGGACAGCAGAGGGGCAGCCCCAGCATTTT
>.|TRBD2|TRBJ2-5|TRBV7-2
CASSSGLAGQETQYF
TGTGCCAGCAGCTCGGGACTAGCGGGCCAAGAGACCCAGTACTTC
>.|.|TRBJ1-5|TRBV28
CASSLQFRTGQPQHF
TGTGCCAGCAGTTTACAATTCAGAACCGGCCAGCCCCAGCATTTT
>.|TRBD2|TRBJ2-5|TRBV5-3
CARSPRPAGGQETQYF
TGTGCCAGAAGCCCCCGCCCAGCGGGGGGACAAGAGACCCAGTACTTC
>.|.|TRBJ2-5|TRBV5-8
CASSLAGAGGQETQYF
TGTGCCAGCAGCTTGGCGGGGGCGGGCGGCCAAGAGACCCAGTACTTC
>.|TRBD1|TRBJ2-1|TRBV5-1
CASSLAPGQGANEQFF
TGCGCCAGCAGCTTGGCCCCGGGACAGGGGGCTAATGAGCAGTTCTTC
>.|.|TRBJ1-5|TRBV6-6
CASTATTYASNQPQHF
TGTGCCAGCACGGCCACAACATACGCCAGCAATCAGCCCCAGCATTTT
>.|TRBD1|TRBJ2-3|TRBV25-1
CASSGTGGADTQYF
TGTGCCAGCAGTGGGACAGGGGGGGCAGATACGCAGTATTTT
>once|.|TRBJ1-1|TRBV9
CASTPTLGNTEAFF
TGTGCCAGCACCCCGACCTTAGGGAACACTGAAGCTTTCTTT
>.|.|TRBJ1-2|TRBV9
CASSPGTQNYGYTF
TGTGCCAGCAGCCCCGGGACACAAAACTATGGCTACACCTTC